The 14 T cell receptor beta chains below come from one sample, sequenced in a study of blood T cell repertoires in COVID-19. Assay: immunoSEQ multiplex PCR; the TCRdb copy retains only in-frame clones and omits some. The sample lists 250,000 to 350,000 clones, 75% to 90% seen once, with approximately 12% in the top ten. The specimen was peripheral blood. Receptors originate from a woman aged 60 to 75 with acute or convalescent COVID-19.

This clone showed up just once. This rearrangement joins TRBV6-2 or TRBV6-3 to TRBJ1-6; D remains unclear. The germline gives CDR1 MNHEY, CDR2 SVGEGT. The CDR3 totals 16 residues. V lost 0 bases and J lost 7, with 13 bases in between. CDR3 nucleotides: TGTGCCAGCAGTTACTCGACCGCGGTGGCCAATTCACCCCTCCACTTT. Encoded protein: CASSYSTAVANSPLHF.

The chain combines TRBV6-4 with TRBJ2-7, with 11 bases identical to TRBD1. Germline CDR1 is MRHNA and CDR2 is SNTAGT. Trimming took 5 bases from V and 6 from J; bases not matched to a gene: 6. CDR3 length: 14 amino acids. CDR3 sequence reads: CASSPRGQGGEQYF. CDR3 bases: TGTGCCAGCAGTCCTAGGGGACAGGGGGGCGAGCAGTACTTC.

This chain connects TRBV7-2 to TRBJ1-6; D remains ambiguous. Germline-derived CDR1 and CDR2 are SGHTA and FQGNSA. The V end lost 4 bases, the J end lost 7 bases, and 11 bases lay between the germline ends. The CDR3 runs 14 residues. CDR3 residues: CASSYRETNSPLHF. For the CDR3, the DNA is TGTGCCAGCAGCTACCGGGAAACCAATTCACCCCTCCACTTT. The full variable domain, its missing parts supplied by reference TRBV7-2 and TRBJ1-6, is GAGVSQSPSNKVTEKGKDVELRCDPISGHTALYWYRQSLGQGLEFLIYFQGNSAPDKSGLPSDRFSAERTGGSVSTLTIQRTQQEDSAVYLCASSYRETNSPLHFGNGTRLTVT.

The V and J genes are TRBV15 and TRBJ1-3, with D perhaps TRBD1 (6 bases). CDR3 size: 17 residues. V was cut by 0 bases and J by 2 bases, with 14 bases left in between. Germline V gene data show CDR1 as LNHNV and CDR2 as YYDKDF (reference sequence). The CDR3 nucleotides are TGTGCCACCAGCAGAGAAAGAGATACAGGGACTGGAAACACCATATATTTT. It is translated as CATSRERDTGTGNTIYF.

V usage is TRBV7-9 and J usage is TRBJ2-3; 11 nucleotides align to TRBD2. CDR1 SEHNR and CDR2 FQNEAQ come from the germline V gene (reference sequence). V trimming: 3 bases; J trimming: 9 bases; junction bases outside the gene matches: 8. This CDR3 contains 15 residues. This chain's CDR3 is CASSFGTSGILTQYF. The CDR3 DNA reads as TGTGCCAGCAGCTTCGGGACTAGCGGAATCCTAACGCAGTATTTT.

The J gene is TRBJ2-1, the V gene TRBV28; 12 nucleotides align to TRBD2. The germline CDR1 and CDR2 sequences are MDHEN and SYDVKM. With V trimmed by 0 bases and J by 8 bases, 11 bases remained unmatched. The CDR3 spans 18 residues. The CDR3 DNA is TGTGCCAGCAGTTTATGGGGCCCGACTAGCGGGGGAGGTCATGAGCAGTTCTTC. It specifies CASSLWGPTSGGGHEQFF.

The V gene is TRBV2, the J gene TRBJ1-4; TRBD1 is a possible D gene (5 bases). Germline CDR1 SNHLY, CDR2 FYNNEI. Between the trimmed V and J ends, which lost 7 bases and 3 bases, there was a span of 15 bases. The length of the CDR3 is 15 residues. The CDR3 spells CASNRDLGSNEKLFF. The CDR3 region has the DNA TGTGCCAGCAACCGGGACTTGGGTTCTAATGAAAAACTGTTTTTT.

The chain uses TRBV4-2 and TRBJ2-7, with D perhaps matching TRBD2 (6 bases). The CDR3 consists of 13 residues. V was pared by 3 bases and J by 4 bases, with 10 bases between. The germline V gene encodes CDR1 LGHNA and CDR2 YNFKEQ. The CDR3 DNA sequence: TGTGCCAGCAGCCAGGGACTGGTATACGAGCAGTACTTC. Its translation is CASSQGLVYEQYF.

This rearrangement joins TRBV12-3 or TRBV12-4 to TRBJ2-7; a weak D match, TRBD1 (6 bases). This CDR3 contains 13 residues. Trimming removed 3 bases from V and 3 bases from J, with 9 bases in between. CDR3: CASSFGTFYEQYF. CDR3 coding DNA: TGTGCCAGCAGTTTCGGGACATTCTACGAGCAGTACTTC.

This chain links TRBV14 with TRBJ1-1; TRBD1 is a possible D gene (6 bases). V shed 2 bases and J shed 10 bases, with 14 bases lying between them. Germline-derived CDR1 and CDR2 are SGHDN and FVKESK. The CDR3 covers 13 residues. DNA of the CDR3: TGTGCCAGCAGCCAAACCCTGGGAGGGGGAGCTTTCTTT. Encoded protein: CASSQTLGGGAFF. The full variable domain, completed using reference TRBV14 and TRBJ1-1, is EAGVTQFPSHSVIEKGQTVTLRCDPISGHDNLYWYRRVMGKEIKFLLHFVKESKQDESGMPNNRFLAERTGGTYSTLKVQPAELEDSGVYFCASSQTLGGGAFFGQGTRLTVV.

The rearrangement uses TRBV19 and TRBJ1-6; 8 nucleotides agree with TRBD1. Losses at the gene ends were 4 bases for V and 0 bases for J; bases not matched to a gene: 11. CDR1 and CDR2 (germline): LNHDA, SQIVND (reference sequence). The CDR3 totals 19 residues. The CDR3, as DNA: TGTGCCAGTAGTAATACTCTGGACAGGGCTTTCTCCTATAATTCACCCCTCCACTTT. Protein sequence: CASSNTLDRAFSYNSPLHF.

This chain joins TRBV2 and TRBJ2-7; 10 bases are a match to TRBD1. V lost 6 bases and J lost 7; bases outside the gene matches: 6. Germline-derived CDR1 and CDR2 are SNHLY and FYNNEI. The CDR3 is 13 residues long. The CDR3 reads CASRDRGQREQYF. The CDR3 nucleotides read TGTGCCAGCAGAGACAGGGGGCAGAGAGAGCAGTACTTC.

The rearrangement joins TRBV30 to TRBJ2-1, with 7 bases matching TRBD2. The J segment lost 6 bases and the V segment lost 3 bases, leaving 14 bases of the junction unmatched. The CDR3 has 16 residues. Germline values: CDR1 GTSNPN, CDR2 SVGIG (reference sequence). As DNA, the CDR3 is TGTGCCTGGAGCATATACGGGGGGTTTTCTGGCAATGAGCAGTTCTTC. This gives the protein CAWSIYGGFSGNEQFF. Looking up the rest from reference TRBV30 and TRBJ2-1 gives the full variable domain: SQTIHQWPATLVQPVGSPLSLECTVEGTSNPNLYWYRQAAGRGLQLLFYSVGIGQISSEVPQNLSASRPQDRQFILSSKKLLLSDSGFYLCAWSIYGGFSGNEQFFGPGTRLTVL.

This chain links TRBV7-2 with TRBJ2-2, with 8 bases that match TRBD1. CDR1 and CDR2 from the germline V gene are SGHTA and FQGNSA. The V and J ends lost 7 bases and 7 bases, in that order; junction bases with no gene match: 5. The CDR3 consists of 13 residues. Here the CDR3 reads CASNDRGIGELFF. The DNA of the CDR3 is TGTGCCAGCAACGACAGGGGAATCGGGGAGCTGTTTTTT.